The rows below give T cell receptor beta chains drawn from one sample of a study of PD-1 blockade in classical Hodgkin lymphoma. Method: immunoSEQ multiplex PCR; TCRdb's copy keeps in-frame clones and lacks some. The repertoire consists of about 90,000 clones, with 90% occurring once and the leading ten covering 2.5% to 3.5%. The sample was peripheral blood mononuclear cells (PBMCs), taken before the fourth cycle of nivolumab. These receptors all come from a human donor with classical Hodgkin lymphoma. The CDR3 runs from the conserved cysteine through the conserved F or W. Fields, in order: V gene, D gene, J gene, clone size, CDR3 protein, CDR3 DNA. The D gene is left open where the match is weak. The size of a clone is reported for some rows only, either as once, few or many, or as a class for expanded clones.

V gene: TRBV27; D gene: NA; J gene: TRBJ2-7; clone size: once; CDR3 protein: CASSPSDRDYEQYF; CDR3 DNA: TGTGCCAGCAGCCCTTCCGACAGAGACTACGAGCAGTACTTC
V gene: TRBV30; D gene: NA; J gene: TRBJ2-7; clone size: NA; CDR3 protein: CAWSVDWYEQYF; CDR3 DNA: TGTGCCTGGAGTGTGGACTGGTACGAGCAGTACTTC
V gene: TRBV30; D gene: NA; J gene: TRBJ1-1; clone size: NA; CDR3 protein: CAWSPQGTEAFF; CDR3 DNA: TGTGCCTGGAGTCCTCAGGGGACTGAAGCTTTCTTT
V gene: TRBV5-6; D gene: NA; J gene: TRBJ2-7; clone size: NA; CDR3 protein: CASSEGQRNEQYF; CDR3 DNA: TGTGCCAGCAGCGAGGGACAACGCAACGAGCAGTACTTC
V gene: TRBV30; D gene: TRBD1; J gene: TRBJ1-6; clone size: NA; CDR3 protein: CAWTGGQESSYNSPLHF; CDR3 DNA: TGTGCCTGGACAGGGGGCCAAGAGAGCTCCTATAATTCACCCCTCCACTTT
V gene: TRBV11-3; D gene: NA; J gene: TRBJ2-2; clone size: NA; CDR3 protein: CASSSRENTGELFF; CDR3 DNA: TGTGCCAGCAGCTCCAGGGAGAACACCGGGGAGCTGTTTTTT
V gene: TRBV25-1; D gene: NA; J gene: TRBJ1-2; clone size: NA; CDR3 protein: CASSEYRPGNYGYTF; CDR3 DNA: TGTGCCAGCAGTGAATATAGGCCGGGGAACTATGGCTACACCTTC
V gene: TRBV7-2; D gene: TRBD2; J gene: TRBJ2-5; clone size: NA; CDR3 protein: CASTRWGGERETQYF; CDR3 DNA: TGTGCCAGCACCCGTTGGGGGGGGGAGAGGGAGACCCAGTACTTC
V gene: TRBV19; D gene: NA; J gene: TRBJ1-1; clone size: NA; CDR3 protein: CASSINRFMNTEAFF; CDR3 DNA: TGTGCCAGTAGTATTAACAGGTTCATGAACACTGAAGCTTTCTTT
V gene: TRBV7-9; D gene: NA; J gene: TRBJ2-1; clone size: NA; CDR3 protein: CASTASVSYNEQFF; CDR3 DNA: TGTGCCAGCACGGCTAGCGTCTCCTACAATGAGCAGTTCTTC
V gene: TRBV5-1; D gene: NA; J gene: TRBJ2-3; clone size: NA; CDR3 protein: CASSAGAANTDTQYF; CDR3 DNA: TGCGCCAGCAGCGCAGGAGCGGCAAACACAGATACGCAGTATTTT
V gene: TRBV5-1; D gene: NA; J gene: TRBJ2-3; clone size: NA; CDR3 protein: CASSLEGYGTDTQYF; CDR3 DNA: TGCGCCAGCAGCTTGGAGGGGTATGGCACAGATACGCAGTATTTT
V gene: TRBV6-7; D gene: NA; J gene: TRBJ2-1; clone size: once; CDR3 protein: CASSYGCKQGPSYNEQFF; CDR3 DNA: TGTGCCAGCAGTTACGGATGCAAACAGGGTCCATCCTACAATGAGCAGTTCTTC
V gene: TRBV10-3; D gene: NA; J gene: TRBJ2-5; clone size: NA; CDR3 protein: CATQETAGGETQYF; CDR3 DNA: TGTGCCACTCAGGAGACAGCGGGTGGGGAGACCCAGTACTTC
V gene: TRBV5-5; D gene: NA; J gene: TRBJ2-7; clone size: NA; CDR3 protein: CASSLDYEQYF; CDR3 DNA: TGTGCCAGCAGCTTGGACTACGAGCAGTACTTC
V gene: TRBV10-1; D gene: TRBD1; J gene: TRBJ1-1; clone size: NA; CDR3 protein: CASRAGTGVVTEAFF; CDR3 DNA: TGCGCCAGCAGGGCCGGGACAGGGGTTGTCACTGAAGCTTTCTTT
V gene: TRBV25-1; D gene: TRBD1; J gene: TRBJ2-3; clone size: NA; CDR3 protein: CASCAGDSSTDTQYF; CDR3 DNA: TGTGCCAGCTGCGCAGGGGACAGTAGCACAGATACGCAGTATTTT
V gene: TRBV19; D gene: NA; J gene: TRBJ2-1; clone size: NA; CDR3 protein: CASKDINEQFF; CDR3 DNA: TGTGCCAGTAAAGATATCAATGAGCAGTTCTTC
V gene: TRBV11-2; D gene: NA; J gene: TRBJ2-5; clone size: once; CDR3 protein: CASSSLILTSQETQYF; CDR3 DNA: TGTGCCAGCAGCTCCCTCATCCTGACTAGCCAAGAGACCCAGTACTTC
V gene: TRBV7-8; D gene: NA; J gene: TRBJ1-1; clone size: NA; CDR3 protein: CASSLDDRFNTEAFF; CDR3 DNA: TGTGCCAGCAGCTTAGATGACAGATTTAACACTGAAGCTTTCTTT
V gene: TRBV2; D gene: NA; J gene: TRBJ1-2; clone size: NA; CDR3 protein: CASTEIGRVFDGYTF; CDR3 DNA: TGTGCCAGCACAGAAATTGGCAGGGTTTTCGATGGCTACACCTTC
V gene: TRBV5-1; D gene: TRBD2; J gene: TRBJ2-1; clone size: NA; CDR3 protein: CASSLVYVAGGPNEQFF; CDR3 DNA: TGCGCCAGCAGCTTGGTTTATGTAGCGGGGGGGCCGAATGAGCAGTTCTTC